Listed below are T cell receptor beta chains from one sample, sequenced in a study of radiation and T cells in renal cell carcinoma. The method was immunoSEQ multiplex PCR; TCRdb's version includes in-frame clones alone and lacks a portion of them. The sample yields some 70,000 clones, 82% seen once. Sequenced material: blood, taken from a patient whose treatment included radiotherapy and nephrectomy. These receptors were obtained from a man aged 55 to 70 with renal cell carcinoma. Both conserved end residues are part of each CDR3. The D gene is left open where the match is weak. For some rows the clone size is stated as once, few or many, or as a class when expanded; others skip it.

D gene: -
V gene: TRBV5-3
J gene: TRBJ2-5
clone size: -
CDR3 DNA: TGTGCCAGAAGCTTGGGGACTCTAGAAGAGACCCAGTACTTC
CDR3 protein: CARSLGTLEETQYF

D gene: -
V gene: TRBV25-1
J gene: TRBJ2-2
clone size: once
CDR3 DNA: TGTGCCAGCACCCGGACGGTGAACACCGGGGAGCTGTTTTTT
CDR3 protein: CASTRTVNTGELFF

D gene: -
V gene: TRBV29-1
J gene: TRBJ1-1
clone size: few
CDR3 DNA: TGCAGCGTTGGGGCTGGTATGAACACTGAAGCTTTCTTT
CDR3 protein: CSVGAGMNTEAFF

D gene: TRBD1
V gene: TRBV29-1
J gene: TRBJ2-7
clone size: -
CDR3 DNA: TGCAGCGTTGAGCTCCGAGGACAGGGTATCTTC
CDR3 protein: CSVELRGQGIF

D gene: -
V gene: TRBV19
J gene: TRBJ2-3
clone size: -
CDR3 DNA: TGTGCCAGTAGTATAGGGCAGGGATTCAGCACAGATACGCAGTATTTT
CDR3 protein: CASSIGQGFSTDTQYF

D gene: -
V gene: TRBV29-1
J gene: TRBJ2-1
clone size: once
CDR3 DNA: TGCAGCGTTGAGGGGGGAAGTAGCCGGAGCTCCTACAATGAGCAGTTCTTC
CDR3 protein: CSVEGGSSRSSYNEQFF

D gene: -
V gene: TRBV28
J gene: TRBJ2-3
clone size: -
CDR3 DNA: TGTGCCAGCAGTCCGAATTACCCCTTAAGCACAGATACGCAGTATTTT
CDR3 protein: CASSPNYPLSTDTQYF

D gene: -
V gene: TRBV27
J gene: TRBJ1-3
clone size: -
CDR3 DNA: TGTGCCAGCAGTTCTACCAGGTTGAGCTCTGGAAACACCATATATTTT
CDR3 protein: CASSSTRLSSGNTIYF

D gene: TRBD1
V gene: TRBV27
J gene: TRBJ2-3
clone size: -
CDR3 DNA: TGTGCCAGCAGCTTGGACAGGGTCACAGATACGCAGTATTTT
CDR3 protein: CASSLDRVTDTQYF

D gene: -
V gene: TRBV7-2
J gene: TRBJ1-2
clone size: -
CDR3 DNA: TGTGCCAGCAGCATTATTCAGGGGAACTATGGCTACACCTTC
CDR3 protein: CASSIIQGNYGYTF

D gene: -
V gene: TRBV2
J gene: TRBJ1-5
clone size: -
CDR3 DNA: TGTGCCAGCACCGGGTCCCCCAGGGGAAGTCAGCCCCAGCATTTT
CDR3 protein: CASTGSPRGSQPQHF

D gene: -
V gene: TRBV2
J gene: TRBJ1-5
clone size: -
CDR3 DNA: TGTGCCAGCAGTGAAGGGAGGCAGCCCCAGCATTTT
CDR3 protein: CASSEGRQPQHF

D gene: TRBD2
V gene: TRBV6-1
J gene: TRBJ2-7
clone size: -
CDR3 DNA: TGTGCCAGCAGTACCACGGCGGGAGGTTTTCTAGAGCAGTACTTC
CDR3 protein: CASSTTAGGFLEQYF

D gene: -
V gene: TRBV27
J gene: TRBJ2-3
clone size: -
CDR3 DNA: TGTGCCAGCAGTTTCACATTCACAGATACGCAGTATTTT
CDR3 protein: CASSFTFTDTQYF

D gene: TRBD1
V gene: TRBV28
J gene: TRBJ2-3
clone size: -
CDR3 DNA: TGTGCCAGCAGCAAGACAGGGGCCGATACGCAGTATTTT
CDR3 protein: CASSKTGADTQYF

D gene: -
V gene: TRBV18
J gene: TRBJ1-2
clone size: -
CDR3 DNA: TGTGCCAGCTCACCAGCAAGGGAGGGTGGCTACACCTTC
CDR3 protein: CASSPAREGGYTF

D gene: -
V gene: TRBV7-2
J gene: TRBJ1-2
clone size: -
CDR3 DNA: TGTGCCAGCAGCTTAGCTGGCGGCTTTGCCTATGGCTACACCTTC
CDR3 protein: CASSLAGGFAYGYTF

D gene: TRBD2
V gene: TRBV28
J gene: TRBJ2-1
clone size: -
CDR3 DNA: TGTGCCAGCATTTCCGCTAGCGGACCCGACAATGAGCAGTTCTTC
CDR3 protein: CASISASGPDNEQFF

D gene: TRBD1
V gene: TRBV7-8
J gene: TRBJ1-3
clone size: -
CDR3 DNA: TGTGCCAGCAGCCCGTACAGGGGAAAACCCGGAAACACCATATATTTT
CDR3 protein: CASSPYRGKPGNTIYF

D gene: -
V gene: TRBV6-4
J gene: TRBJ2-2
clone size: -
CDR3 DNA: TGTGCCAGCCAGGGCTACACCGGGGAGCTGTTTTTT
CDR3 protein: CASQGYTGELFF

D gene: TRBD2
V gene: TRBV4-3
J gene: TRBJ2-1
clone size: -
CDR3 DNA: TGCGCCAGCAGCGTGGGACTAGCGGGAGCTCGGGATGAGCAGTTCTTC
CDR3 protein: CASSVGLAGARDEQFF

D gene: -
V gene: TRBV18
J gene: TRBJ2-3
clone size: -
CDR3 DNA: TGTGCCAGCTCACTAAGCGGGCTTAGCACAGATACGCAGTATTTT
CDR3 protein: CASSLSGLSTDTQYF

D gene: -
V gene: TRBV18
J gene: TRBJ2-2
clone size: -
CDR3 DNA: TGTGCCAGCTCACCGTCTAGCGTCCGGGTCACCGGGGAGCTGTTTTTT
CDR3 protein: CASSPSSVRVTGELFF

D gene: -
V gene: TRBV7-2
J gene: TRBJ1-5
clone size: -
CDR3 DNA: TGTGCCAGCAGCTCGGAGGGAGGGTTATTTCAGCCCCAGCATTTT
CDR3 protein: CASSSEGGLFQPQHF

D gene: TRBD2
V gene: TRBV5-4
J gene: TRBJ2-7
clone size: -
CDR3 DNA: TGTGCCAGCAGCCCCTTACCCGCTAGCGGGAGTTGGGAAGAGCAGTACTTC
CDR3 protein: CASSPLPASGSWEEQYF

D gene: -
V gene: TRBV27
J gene: TRBJ2-7
clone size: few
CDR3 DNA: TGTGCCAGCAGTCCCAGCGGCTACGAGCAGTACTTC
CDR3 protein: CASSPSGYEQYF

D gene: -
V gene: TRBV19
J gene: TRBJ1-4
clone size: -
CDR3 DNA: TGTGCCAGTAAGGAGCCATGGGAAGAAAAACTGTTTTTT
CDR3 protein: CASKEPWEEKLFF

D gene: -
V gene: TRBV2
J gene: TRBJ1-6
clone size: -
CDR3 DNA: TGTGGCAGCCACGCGGGGCGCATTTCACTTTCACCCCTCCACTTT
CDR3 protein: CGSHAGRISLSPLHF

D gene: TRBD2
V gene: TRBV5-1
J gene: TRBJ2-1
clone size: -
CDR3 DNA: TGCGCCAGCAGCTTGGAGGGTCCTAGCGGGAGGCAGGACAATGAGCAGTTCTTC
CDR3 protein: CASSLEGPSGRQDNEQFF

D gene: -
V gene: TRBV18
J gene: TRBJ1-3
clone size: -
CDR3 DNA: TGTGCCAGCTCACCGAGCAACTCTGGAAACACCATATATTTT
CDR3 protein: CASSPSNSGNTIYF

D gene: -
V gene: TRBV7-9
J gene: TRBJ1-1
clone size: -
CDR3 DNA: TGTGCCAGCAGCTGGGTGAACACTGAAGCTTTCTTT
CDR3 protein: CASSWVNTEAFF

D gene: TRBD2
V gene: TRBV7-9
J gene: TRBJ2-5
clone size: -
CDR3 DNA: TGTGCCAGCAGCCCGACTAGCGACCAAGAGACCCAGTACTTC
CDR3 protein: CASSPTSDQETQYF

D gene: -
V gene: TRBV5-1
J gene: TRBJ1-4
clone size: -
CDR3 DNA: TGCGCCAGCAGCTTATACCGGGACCGAGGAGAAAAACTGTTTTTT
CDR3 protein: CASSLYRDRGEKLFF

D gene: -
V gene: TRBV19
J gene: TRBJ2-2
clone size: -
CDR3 DNA: TGTGCCAGTAGTATCAGGGCCGGGGAGCTGTTTTTT
CDR3 protein: CASSIRAGELFF

D gene: -
V gene: TRBV4-3
J gene: TRBJ2-7
clone size: -
CDR3 DNA: TGCGCCAGCAGCCAAGCTGATAGGGGTAGCGAGCAGTACTTC
CDR3 protein: CASSQADRGSEQYF

D gene: -
V gene: TRBV30
J gene: TRBJ2-7
clone size: -
CDR3 DNA: TGTGCCTGGAGTGTCGGTGGGGCAAGGAACGAGCAGTACTTC
CDR3 protein: CAWSVGGARNEQYF

D gene: TRBD2
V gene: TRBV5-1
J gene: TRBJ2-1
clone size: -
CDR3 DNA: TGCGCCAGCAGCTTGGTACTAGCGGAGCTCAATGAGCAGTTCTTC
CDR3 protein: CASSLVLAELNEQFF

D gene: TRBD2
V gene: TRBV5-1
J gene: TRBJ2-7
clone size: -
CDR3 DNA: TGCGCCAGCAGATCCGGCGGGGGGTACGGGGAGCAGTACTTC
CDR3 protein: CASRSGGGYGEQYF

D gene: -
V gene: TRBV2
J gene: TRBJ1-5
clone size: -
CDR3 DNA: TGTGCCAGCAGTGCGACAGAGAATAATCAGCCCCAGCATTTT
CDR3 protein: CASSATENNQPQHF

D gene: TRBD2
V gene: TRBV19
J gene: TRBJ2-7
clone size: -
CDR3 DNA: TGTGCCAGTAGTATAGGGTTGCGGGGAGGGAGCGACGAGCAGTACTTC
CDR3 protein: CASSIGLRGGSDEQYF

D gene: -
V gene: TRBV5-6
J gene: TRBJ2-7
clone size: -
CDR3 DNA: TGTGCCAGCAGCTTGGGGGGGCGCGACTACGAGCAGTACTTC
CDR3 protein: CASSLGGRDYEQYF

D gene: -
V gene: TRBV28
J gene: TRBJ2-4
clone size: -
CDR3 DNA: TGTGCCAGCAGCCAGGGGGGACAAAACATTCAGTACTTC
CDR3 protein: CASSQGGQNIQYF

D gene: TRBD2
V gene: TRBV5-1
J gene: TRBJ2-7
clone size: -
CDR3 DNA: TGCGCCAGCAACATAGCGGGAGGAACCTACGAGCAGTACTTC
CDR3 protein: CASNIAGGTYEQYF

D gene: TRBD2
V gene: TRBV5-3
J gene: TRBJ2-2
clone size: -
CDR3 DNA: TGTGCCAGAAGCCTCCCCGGGCCTCGAAAGGGTCTAGCGGGAGGGCCGAGAACCGGGGAGCTGTTTTTT
CDR3 protein: CARSLPGPRKGLAGGPRTGELFF

D gene: TRBD2
V gene: TRBV5-1
J gene: TRBJ2-3
clone size: -
CDR3 DNA: TGCGCCAGCAGCCCAGGACTAGCGGTTACAGATACGCAGTATTTT
CDR3 protein: CASSPGLAVTDTQYF

D gene: -
V gene: TRBV28
J gene: TRBJ2-6
clone size: -
CDR3 DNA: TGTGCCAGCAGCCCCAGGGTGAACGGGGCCAACGTCCTGACTTTC
CDR3 protein: CASSPRVNGANVLTF

D gene: -
V gene: TRBV2
J gene: TRBJ2-7
clone size: -
CDR3 DNA: TGTGCCAGCAGCCCCCCCTGGGGATACGAGCAGTACTTC
CDR3 protein: CASSPPWGYEQYF

D gene: TRBD1
V gene: TRBV6-1
J gene: TRBJ2-7
clone size: -
CDR3 DNA: TGTGCCAGCAGTGCCCTCCCGGGACAGGGTTCCTACGAGCAGTACTTC
CDR3 protein: CASSALPGQGSYEQYF

D gene: TRBD2
V gene: TRBV28
J gene: TRBJ2-5
clone size: -
CDR3 DNA: TGTGCCAGCAGTTTGGGAGGAATCGGGGGGACAGAGACCCAGTACTTC
CDR3 protein: CASSLGGIGGTETQYF

D gene: -
V gene: TRBV28
J gene: TRBJ1-1
clone size: -
CDR3 DNA: TGTGCCAGCACTGAGATATTTGCGCAGGCTGAAGCTTTCTTT
CDR3 protein: CASTEIFAQAEAFF

D gene: TRBD1
V gene: TRBV9
J gene: TRBJ1-4
clone size: -
CDR3 DNA: TGTGCCAGCAGCGCACGTACAGGGGACTCTGAAAAACTGTTTTTT
CDR3 protein: CASSARTGDSEKLFF

D gene: -
V gene: TRBV30
J gene: TRBJ1-3
clone size: few
CDR3 DNA: TGTGCCTGGAGGGCCGCTAGCTCTGGAAACACCATATATTTT
CDR3 protein: CAWRAASSGNTIYF